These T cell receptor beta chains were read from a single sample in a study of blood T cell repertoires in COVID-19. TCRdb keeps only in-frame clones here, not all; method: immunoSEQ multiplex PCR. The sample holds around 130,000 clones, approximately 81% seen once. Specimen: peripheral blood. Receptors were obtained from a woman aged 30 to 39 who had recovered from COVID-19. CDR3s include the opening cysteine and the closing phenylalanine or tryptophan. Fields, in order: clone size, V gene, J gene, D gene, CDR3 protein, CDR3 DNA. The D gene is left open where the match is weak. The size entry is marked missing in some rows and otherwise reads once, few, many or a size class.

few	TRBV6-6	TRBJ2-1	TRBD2	CASSPLAGIYNEQFF	TGTGCCAGCAGCCCTCTAGCGGGAATTTACAATGAGCAGTTCTTC
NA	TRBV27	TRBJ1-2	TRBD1	CASSPGTAPYGYTF	TGTGCCAGCAGTCCTGGGACAGCGCCCTATGGCTACACCTTC
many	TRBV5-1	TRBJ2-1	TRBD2	CASRYTSGGQGYNEQFF	TGCGCCAGCAGGTACACTAGCGGGGGGCAGGGATACAATGAGCAGTTCTTC
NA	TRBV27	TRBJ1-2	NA	CASSLLGQGSAGYTF	TGTGCCAGCAGTTTATTAGGCCAGGGTTCGGCTGGCTACACCTTC
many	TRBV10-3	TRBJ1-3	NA	CATTRDNSGNTIYF	TGTGCCACAACCCGGGACAACTCTGGAAACACCATATATTTT
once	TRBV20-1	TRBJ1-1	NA	CSAIRGTEAFF	TGCAGTGCAATCAGGGGAACTGAAGCTTTCTTT
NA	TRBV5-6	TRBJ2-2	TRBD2	CASSLGLAGGISGELFF	TGTGCCAGCAGCTTGGGCCTAGCGGGAGGAATCTCCGGGGAGCTGTTTTTT
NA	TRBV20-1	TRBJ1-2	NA	CSASEAGPGYTF	TGCAGTGCTAGTGAAGCTGGTCCTGGCTACACCTTC
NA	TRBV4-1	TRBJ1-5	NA	CASSQVGGQPQHF	TGCGCCAGCAGCCAAGTAGGGGGTCAGCCCCAGCATTTT
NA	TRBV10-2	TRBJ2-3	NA	CASSGGRRDTQYF	TGCGCCAGCAGTGGGGGGCGCAGGGATACGCAGTATTTT
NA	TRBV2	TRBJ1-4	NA	CASSDHTQPPLGEKLFF	TGTGCCAGCAGTGACCACACACAGCCCCCCTTAGGAGAAAAACTGTTTTTT
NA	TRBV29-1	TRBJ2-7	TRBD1	CSVSSRQGSGYEQYF	TGCAGCGTCTCAAGCCGACAGGGGTCTGGCTACGAGCAGTACTTC
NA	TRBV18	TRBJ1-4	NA	CASSPTVLSATNEKLFF	TGTGCCAGCTCACCCACTGTCCTAAGTGCAACTAATGAAAAACTGTTTTTT
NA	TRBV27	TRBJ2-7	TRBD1	CASSLGSRGYEQYF	TGTGCCAGCAGTTTGGGCTCCAGGGGGTACGAGCAGTACTTC